The 25 T cell receptor beta chains below come from one sample, sequenced in a study of T cells in tuberculosis. Time point reported: new active TB diagnosis, blood taken before or within 7 days of starting treatment. Assay used: immunoSEQ multiplex PCR; TCRdb lists only in-frame clones, some missing. The data hold around 30,000 clones, with about 92% observed a single time. Source: PBMCs, taken at tuberculosis diagnosis. The receptors originated from an adult with tuberculosis.

J is TRBJ2-7 and V is TRBV2, with D perhaps matching TRBD1 (6 bases). This CDR3 region has 14 residues. The germline V gene encodes CDR1 SNHLY and CDR2 FYNNEI. V was cut by 2 bases and J by 3 bases, with 11 bases left in between. The DNA for the CDR3 is TGTGCCAGCAGTGAACATGTGGACAGCTACGAGCAGTACTTC. Translating it yields CASSEHVDSYEQYF.

The V call is TRBV2, the J call TRBJ2-3, with TRBD2 identical over 9 bases. The length of the CDR3 is 16 residues. V shed 5 bases, J shed 4 bases, and the junction held 10 bases outside the gene matches. Germline CDR1 SNHLY, CDR2 FYNNEI. The CDR3 DNA follows: TGTGCCAGCAGTTTCTTAGCGGGGGTCGGAGCAGATACGCAGTATTTT. Its protein is CASSFLAGVGADTQYF.

The V gene is TRBV12-5, the J gene TRBJ2-6, with TRBD2 as a possible D gene (5 bases). The ends were cut back, 0 bases at V and 0 bases at J, with 12 bases in the middle. The CDR3 has 18 residues. The germline V gene has CDR1 LGHNT and CDR2 FRNRAP. CDR3 bases: TGTGCTAGTGGTTTGGTTGGACTTACGCTCTCTGGGGCCAACGTCCTGACTTTC. This gives the protein CASGLVGLTLSGANVLTF.

This clone was found once. This chain joins TRBV7-6 and TRBJ2-5; weak D call: TRBD2 (6 bases). The CDR3 is 13 amino acids. V was cut by 5 bases and J by 5 bases, with 12 bases left in between. Germline-derived CDR1 and CDR2 are SGHVS and FNYEAQ. CDR3 nucleotides: TGTGCCAGCAGCCCCGTTACTAGCGAGACCCAGTACTTC. This codes for CASSPVTSETQYF.

The gene calls are TRBV7-7 and TRBJ2-5; 9 bases agree with TRBD2. The CDR3 is made up of 16 amino acids. Losses at the gene ends were 4 bases for V and 7 bases for J; bases not matched to a gene: 13. The germline V gene has CDR1 SSHAT and CDR2 FNYEAQ (reference sequence). The CDR3 loop is CASSSMTSGVTGTQYF. DNA for the CDR3: TGTGCCAGCAGCTCTATGACTAGCGGCGTTACTGGGACCCAGTACTTC. The whole variable domain, filled in from reference TRBV7-7 and TRBJ2-5, reads GAGVSQSPRYKVTKRGQDVTLRCDPISSHATLYWYQQALGQGPEFLTYFNYEAQPDKSGLPSDRFSAERPEGSISTLTIQRTEQRDSAMYRCASSSMTSGVTGTQYFGPGTRLLVL.

This chain connects TRBV9 to TRBJ2-5; tentative D call: TRBD2 (5 bases). Trimming left V 3 bases short and J 1 base short, with 13 bases between. Germline CDR1 is SGDLS and CDR2 is YYNGEE. CDR3 length: 15 residues. The CDR3 is CASSGARGTQETQYF. CDR3 DNA: TGTGCCAGCAGCGGAGCCCGGGGTACCCAAGAGACCCAGTACTTC.

This clone was seen a few times. The gene calls are TRBV7-9 and TRBJ2-7; 8 bases are a match to TRBD1. The CDR3 runs 15 residues. V dropped 5 bases and J dropped 1; count of bases not matched to a gene: 7. The germline V gene has CDR1 SEHNR and CDR2 FQNEAQ (reference sequence). CDR3 residues: CASSKEQGGSYEQYF. The CDR3 DNA follows: TGTGCCAGCAGCAAAGAACAGGGGGGTTCCTACGAGCAGTACTTC.

The chain has TRBV9 and TRBJ2-3; 12 bases are shared with TRBD2. CDR3 length: 16 amino acids. J was trimmed by 4 bases and V by 4 bases; bases with no gene match: 7. The germline V gene encodes CDR1 SGDLS and CDR2 YYNGEE. CDR3 in DNA: TGTGCCAGCAGCAAATCTAGCGGGGGGGAGTCAGATACGCAGTATTTT. It specifies CASSKSSGGESDTQYF. The whole variable domain, remainder taken from reference TRBV9 and TRBJ2-3, is DSGVTQTPKHLITATGQRVTLRCSPRSGDLSVYWYQQSLDQGLQFLIQYYNGEERAKGNILERFSAQQFPDLHSELNLSSLELGDSALYFCASSKSSGGESDTQYFGPGTRLTVL.

CDR3 residues: CASSLGTANTGELFF. The CDR3 region has the DNA TGTGCCAGCAGCCTAGGGACAGCGAACACCGGGGAGCTGTTTTTT. The chain recombines TRBV7-3 with TRBJ2-2; 7 bases agree with TRBD1. The V segment lost 5 bases and the J segment 0 bases; nucleotides outside the gene matches: 3. The germline gives CDR1 SGHTA, CDR2 FQGTGA. There are 15 residues in the CDR3.

This clone has a handful of counts. The chain joins TRBV2 to TRBJ2-2; D gene uncertain. The V end lost 9 bases, the J end lost 4 bases, and 15 bases lay between the germline ends. Germline CDR1 reads SNHLY; CDR2 reads FYNNEI. The CDR3 contains 14 residues. The CDR3 spells CASIQTMSTGELFF. The CDR3 nucleotides read TGTGCCAGTATCCAAACGATGAGCACCGGGGAGCTGTTTTTT. The variable domain in full, completed from reference TRBV2 and TRBJ2-2, reads EPEVTQTPSHQVTQMGQEVILRCVPISNHLYFYWYRQILGQKVEFLVSFYNNEISEKSEIFDDQFSVERPDGSNFTLKIRSTKLEDSAMYFCASIQTMSTGELFFGEGSRLTVL.

The rearrangement uses TRBV2 and TRBJ2-3, with D perhaps matching TRBD1 (6 bases). V was trimmed by 6 bases and J by 3 bases, leaving 16 bases between them. The CDR3 totals 15 residues. Looked up from germline, CDR1 is SNHLY and CDR2 is FYNNEI. CDR3 region: CASRRGTLVTDTQYF. The CDR3 DNA reads as TGTGCCAGCAGGCGAGGGACATTAGTTACAGATACGCAGTATTTT.

The rearrangement links TRBV4-1 to TRBJ2-5; 9 bases fit TRBD2. This CDR3 is built from 16 residues. Germline assignment: CDR1 MGHRA and CDR2 YSYEKL. The J segment lost 1 base and the V segment lost 5 bases, leaving 8 bases of the junction unmatched. CDR3: CASSTTWGLAQETQYF. CDR3 DNA: TGCGCCAGCAGCACAACGTGGGGACTAGCCCAAGAGACCCAGTACTTC.

The chain links TRBV30 to TRBJ2-1, with D tentatively TRBD2 (6 bases). Trimming took off 4 bases at V and 5 bases at J, with 15 bases between the two ends. CDR3 length: 14 residues. The V gene's germline CDR1 is GTSNPN and CDR2 SVGIG (reference sequence). The CDR3 nucleotides read TGTGCCTGGACTCTAGCGACATGGGACAATGAGCAGTTCTTC. It specifies CAWTLATWDNEQFF.

The gene calls are TRBV6-1 and TRBJ1-1, with 10 bases aligning to TRBD1. Germline CDR1 reads MNHNS; CDR2 reads SASEGT. V lost 9 bases, J lost 5 bases, and 9 bases stayed unmatched. CDR3 size: 14 residues. The CDR3 here is CASGRQGAGTEAFF. The CDR3 DNA sequence: TGTGCCAGTGGGCGACAGGGGGCCGGTACTGAAGCTTTCTTT.

This clone is a singleton in its sample. The chain couples TRBV29-1 to TRBJ1-1; a possible D gene is TRBD1 (5 bases). The CDR3 runs to 16 residues. Germline V lookup: CDR1 SQVTM, CDR2 ANQGSEA. Trimming took 3 bases from V and 0 from J, leaving 17 bases between them. The CDR3 loop reads CSVEGQAIRMNTEAFF. For the CDR3, the DNA is TGCAGCGTTGAGGGGCAGGCGATTAGGATGAACACTGAAGCTTTCTTT.

The chain's CDR3 is CASSLAGNSPLHF. The DNA for the CDR3 is TGCGCCAGCAGCTTGGCCGGGAATTCACCCCTCCACTTT. This chain joins TRBV5-1 and TRBJ1-6, with D unresolved. This CDR3 spans 13 amino acids. Germline values: CDR1 SGHRS, CDR2 YFSETQ. V gave up 0 bases and J gave up 7 bases, with 5 bases separating them. Based on the CDR3 plus reference TRBV5-1 and TRBJ1-6, the full variable domain is KAGVTQTPRYLIKTRGQQVTLSCSPISGHRSVSWYQQTPGQGLQFLFEYFSETQRNKGNFPGRFSGRQFSNSRSEMNVSTLELGDSALYLCASSLAGNSPLHFGNGTRLTVT.

CDR3 sequence: CASSLRTSGGYNEQFF. The CDR3 DNA sequence: TGTGCCAGCAGCCTCCGGACTAGCGGGGGTTACAATGAGCAGTTCTTC. The J gene is TRBJ2-1, the V gene TRBV11-1; 13 bases match TRBD2. This CDR3 region has 16 residues. The trim removed 5 bases at V and 4 bases at J, leaving 5 bases unmatched. Germline V gene lookup returns CDR1 SGHAT and CDR2 FQDESV (reference sequence).

This clone came up once. This chain connects TRBV11-2 to TRBJ2-7, with a possible D match to TRBD1 (6 bases). The V gene lost 5 bases and the J gene lost 3 bases, with 17 bases spanning the gap. The germline CDR1 and CDR2 sequences are SGHAT and FQNNGV. This CDR3 is built from 15 residues. CDR3 loop: CASSPEFGQNYEQYF. The CDR3 coding sequence is TGTGCCAGCAGCCCGGAATTTGGACAGAACTACGAGCAGTACTTC. The full variable domain, in which reference TRBV11-2 and TRBJ2-7 provide the parts outside the CDR3, is EAGVAQSPRYKIIEKRQSVAFWCNPISGHATLYWYQQILGQGPKLLIQFQNNGVVDDSQLPKDRFSAERLKGVDSTLKIQPAKLEDSAVYLCASSPEFGQNYEQYFGPGTRLTVT.

The rearrangement joins TRBV7-2 to TRBJ2-1; a weak D match, TRBD2 (7 bases). Per the germline V gene, CDR1 is SGHTA and CDR2 is FQGNSA. This CDR3 contains 13 residues. The V and J ends lost 4 bases and 7 bases respectively, with 11 bases between them. The CDR3 here is CASSWRGGNEQFF. CDR3 in DNA: TGTGCCAGCAGCTGGAGGGGGGGGAATGAGCAGTTCTTC.

This clone is categorized as medium-sized. The J gene is TRBJ2-7, the V gene TRBV5-1; 10 positions agree with TRBD1. The CDR3 consists of 15 residues. Germline lookup yields CDR1 SGHRS and CDR2 YFSETQ. The V segment lost 3 bases and the J segment 1 base; nucleotides outside the gene matches: 4. The CDR3 region is CASSSGTGASYEQYF. The CDR3 DNA follows: TGCGCCAGCAGCTCGGGGACAGGGGCATCCTACGAGCAGTACTTC.

The chain uses TRBV6-1 and TRBJ2-7, with a tentative D call TRBD1 (6 bases). Germline V gene sequence: CDR1 MNHNS, CDR2 SASEGT. V was shortened by 4 bases and J by 2 bases, with 15 bases between the two germline ends. CDR3 length equals 15 residues. CDR3 amino acids: CASSGRQVGAYEQYF. The CDR3 bases are TGTGCCAGCAGTGGTCGACAGGTCGGGGCCTACGAGCAGTACTTC.

The J gene is TRBJ2-5, the V gene TRBV5-6, with 8 bases lining up with TRBD2. V gave up 4 bases and J gave up 5 bases; unmatched junction bases: 13. This CDR3 region has 16 residues. From germline, CDR1 is SGHDT and CDR2 YYEEEE. CDR3 sequence: CASSRRTGTRGETQYF. CDR3 bases: TGTGCCAGCAGCCGAAGAACCGGGACTAGAGGGGAGACCCAGTACTTC.

The rearrangement links TRBV5-6 to TRBJ2-2, with a weak D call TRBD2 (5 bases). The CDR3 extends over 15 amino acids. V was pared by 2 bases and J by 5 bases, with 13 bases between. The V gene's germline CDR1 is SGHDT and CDR2 YYEEEE. The chain's CDR3 is CASSFQAPGTGELFF. The CDR3 DNA follows: TGTGCCAGCAGCTTCCAAGCCCCGGGAACCGGGGAGCTGTTTTTT.

V and J are TRBV9 and TRBJ1-1; 10 bases line up with TRBD1. Germline V CDR1 and CDR2: SGDLS, YYNGEE. V trimming: 2 bases; J trimming: 3 bases; junction bases outside the gene matches: 4. This CDR3 is 15 amino acids long. CDR3 region: CASSVRDRGDTEAFF. The CDR3 region has the DNA TGTGCCAGCAGCGTCCGGGACAGGGGTGACACTGAAGCTTTCTTT. The full variable domain, in which reference TRBV9 and TRBJ1-1 provide the parts outside the CDR3, is DSGVTQTPKHLITATGQRVTLRCSPRSGDLSVYWYQQSLDQGLQFLIQYYNGEERAKGNILERFSAQQFPDLHSELNLSSLELGDSALYFCASSVRDRGDTEAFFGQGTRLTVV.

The CDR3 sequence: CASSPDRGTPVSNQPQHF. The CDR3 nucleotides read TGTGCCAGCAGCCCAGACAGGGGTACTCCTGTAAGCAATCAGCCCCAGCATTTT. This chain links TRBV7-4 with TRBJ1-5; 8 bases align to TRBD1. CDR3 size: 18 residues. Germline CDR1 is SGHVT and CDR2 is SQSDAQ. The V segment lost 5 bases and the J segment 1 base; nucleotides outside the gene matches: 13. Filled out from reference TRBV7-4 and TRBJ1-5, the complete variable domain reads GAGVSQSPRYKVAKRGRDVALRCDSISGHVTLYWYRQTLGQGSEVLTYSQSDAQRDKSGRPSGRFSAERPERSVSTLKIQRTEQGDSAVYLCASSPDRGTPVSNQPQHFGDGTRLSIL.